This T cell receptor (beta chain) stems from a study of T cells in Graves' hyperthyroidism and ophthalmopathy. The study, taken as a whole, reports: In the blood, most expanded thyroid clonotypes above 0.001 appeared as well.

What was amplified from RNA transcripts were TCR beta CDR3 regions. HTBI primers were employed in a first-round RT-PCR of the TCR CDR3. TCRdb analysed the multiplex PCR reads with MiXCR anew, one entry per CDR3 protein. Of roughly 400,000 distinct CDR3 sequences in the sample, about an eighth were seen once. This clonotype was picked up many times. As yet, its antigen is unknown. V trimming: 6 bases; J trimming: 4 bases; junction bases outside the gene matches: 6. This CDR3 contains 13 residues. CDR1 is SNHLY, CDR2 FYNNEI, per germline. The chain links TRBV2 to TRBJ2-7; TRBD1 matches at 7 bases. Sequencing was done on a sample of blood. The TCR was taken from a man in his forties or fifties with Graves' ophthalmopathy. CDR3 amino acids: CASRTGTEYEQYF. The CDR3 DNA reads TGTGCCAGCAGGACCGGGACAGAGTACGAGCAGTACTTC. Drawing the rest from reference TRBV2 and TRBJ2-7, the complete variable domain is EPEVTQTPSHQVTQMGQEVILRCVPISNHLYFYWYRQILGQKVEFLVSFYNNEISEKSEIFDDQFSVERPDGSNFTLKIRSTKLEDSAMYFCASRTGTEYEQYFGPGTRLTVT.